This TCR beta chain was captured by sequencing in a study of response to subunit inactivated influenza vaccine. CDR1 is LNHNV, CDR2 YYDKDF, per germline (reference sequence). This CDR3 has 15 amino acids. V lost 2 bases, J lost 5 bases, and 13 bases lay in between. TCRdb analysed the RT-PCR reads with MiXCR anew, one entry per CDR3 protein. Found here are about 240,000 distinct CDR3 sequences, less than 15% of them singletons; the top ten hold 7.8%. The origin of this receptor is a man aged 50 or older who received an inactivated influenza vaccine. Source: non-naive T cells sorted from PBMCs, taken 14 to 15 days before vaccination. This chain joins TRBV15 and TRBJ2-1; tentatively, D is TRBD2 (6 bases). In DNA, the CDR3 is TGTGCCACCAGCAGATGGGGGGTTTCGGACAATGAGCAGTTCTTC. Translating gives CATSRWGVSDNEQFF.